These 24 T cell receptor beta chains originate from one sample sequenced in a study of blood T cell repertoires in COVID-19 (TCRdb year 2020). Receptor libraries were prepared by the immunoSEQ multiplex PCR assay. The clones in this table, taken by TCRdb from immuneACCESS, are in-frame only. Not every clone is retained; where verified, under half of the shortfall comes from an unresolved V gene, and the cause of the rest is unknown. This sample holds about 180,000 clones; roughly 84% were observed only once. In total, the top ten clones hold approximately 18% of the sample. Sequencing used peripheral blood. The receptor set was obtained from a person aged 70 to 85 with COVID-19, enrolled during active disease.

The gene calls are TRBV18 and TRBJ2-2; 12 positions agree with TRBD1. Germline lookup yields CDR1 KGHSH and CDR2 LQKENI. The J segment lost 4 bases and the V segment lost 3 bases, leaving 0 bases of the junction unmatched. This CDR3 is 15 amino acids long. CDR3 nucleotide sequence: TGTGCCAGCTCACCGGGACAGGGGGCCACCGGGGAGCTGTTTTTT. Translating gives CASSPGQGATGELFF.

The chain has TRBV24-1 and TRBJ1-5; 10 bases are shared with TRBD1. Germline CDR1 reads KGHDR; CDR2 reads SFDVKD. Trimming at V came to 4 bases and at J to 9 bases, leaving 2 bases not matched to a gene. The CDR3 is made up of 13 amino acids. For the CDR3, the DNA is TGTGCCACCAGTGAGACAGGGGGCCTGCCCCAGCATTTT. Translated: CATSETGGLPQHF.

This clone was recorded a few times. The chain couples TRBV5-6 to TRBJ1-1, with D possibly TRBD1 on 5 matching bases. Looked up from germline, CDR1 is SGHDT and CDR2 is YYEEEE. This CDR3 region has 14 residues. Deletions cut 2 bases from V and 5 bases from J, with 13 bases between. CDR3 residues: CASSFRDSLTEAFF. The CDR3 region has the DNA TGTGCCAGCAGCTTCCGTGACAGTCTTACTGAAGCTTTCTTT.

The chain carries TRBV6-5 and TRBJ2-7, with a possible D match to TRBD2 (5 bases). The V end lost 4 bases, the J end lost 0 bases, and 13 bases lay between the germline ends. The CDR3 contains 15 residues. Germline CDR1 and CDR2: MNHEY and SVGAGI. CDR3 bases: TGTGCCAGCAGTTCCCCTCGCGGGTACTCCTACGAGCAGTACTTC. It specifies CASSSPRGYSYEQYF.

This chain joins TRBV14 and TRBJ2-3; D is unresolved. Germline values: CDR1 SGHDN, CDR2 FVKESK. This CDR3 spans 14 amino acids. The ends were cut back, 0 bases at V and 3 bases at J, with 7 bases in the middle. The CDR3 DNA reads TGTGCCAGCAGCCAAGATTGGGCAACAGATACGCAGTATTTT. Its translation is CASSQDWATDTQYF. The entire variable domain, with the rest obtained from reference TRBV14 and TRBJ2-3, is as follows: EAGVTQFPSHSVIEKGQTVTLRCDPISGHDNLYWYRRVMGKEIKFLLHFVKESKQDESGMPNNRFLAERTGGTYSTLKVQPAELEDSGVYFCASSQDWATDTQYFGPGTRLTVL.

This rearrangement joins TRBV7-2 to TRBJ1-3; 7 bases are shared with TRBD1. J lost 0 bases, V lost 3 bases, and 8 bases had no gene match. The CDR3 totals 17 residues. Germline lookup yields CDR1 SGHTA and CDR2 FQGNSA. The CDR3 protein is CASSLRRGLVSGNTIYF. CDR3 sequence (DNA): TGTGCCAGCAGCTTGAGAAGGGGGCTTGTCTCTGGAAACACCATATATTTT.

The V call is TRBV3-1 (or the pseudogene TRBV3-2), the J call TRBJ2-1, with 9 bases fitting TRBD2. Germline V gives CDR1 LGHDT, CDR2 YNNKEL (reference sequence). CDR3 length equals 16 residues. The J segment lost 6 bases and the V segment lost 1 base, leaving 7 bases of the junction unmatched. DNA for the CDR3: TGTGCCAGCAGCCAAGCTAATCGCGGGGGGGGCAATGAGCAGTTCTTC. As protein: CASSQANRGGGNEQFF.

This chain links TRBV11-3 with TRBJ1-1, with D possibly matching TRBD1 (6 bases). Germline V gene sequence: CDR1 SGHNT, CDR2 YENEEA. V shed 1 base and J shed 6 bases, with 18 bases lying between them. The CDR3 totals 16 residues. CDR3 nucleotide sequence: TGTGCCAGCAGCTTAGTCGGGGGGCGCAGGAATCCTGAAGCTTTCTTT. Amino acid sequence: CASSLVGGRRNPEAFF.

The chain carries TRBV19 and TRBJ1-5; no definite D call. V shed 2 bases and J shed 3 bases, with 11 bases lying between them. CDR1 and CDR2 (germline): LNHDA, SQIVND (reference sequence). There are 15 residues in the CDR3. The CDR3 reads CASSILGVHNQPQHF. CDR3 coding DNA: TGTGCCAGTAGTATACTCGGGGTACACAATCAGCCCCAGCATTTT.

The chain links TRBV4-3 to TRBJ2-7, with a possible D match to TRBD2 (6 bases). The V end was cut by 0 bases, the J end by 1 base, with 16 bases between. This CDR3 contains 17 residues. CDR1 LGHNA and CDR2 YSLEER come from the germline V gene. In DNA, the CDR3 is TGCGCCAGCAGCCAAGATATGATTAGCGGTCGATCCTACGAGCAGTACTTC. Residues: CASSQDMISGRSYEQYF.

This chain connects TRBV18 to TRBJ1-5, with 7 bases lining up with TRBD1. Germline assignment: CDR1 KGHSH and CDR2 LQKENI. The CDR3 consists of 14 residues. V was clipped by 2 bases and J by 10 bases; unmatched bases: 8. The CDR3 nucleotides read TGTGCCAGCTCACCAACAGGGGTGGTCGAACCCCAGCATTTT. It is translated as CASSPTGVVEPQHF. Drawing the rest from reference TRBV18 and TRBJ1-5, the complete variable domain is NAGVMQNPRHLVRRRGQEARLRCSPMKGHSHVYWYRQLPEEGLKFMVYLQKENIIDESGMPKERFSAEFPKEGPSILRIQQVVRGDSAAYFCASSPTGVVEPQHFGDGTRLSIL.

The V call is TRBV9, the J call TRBJ2-1; 16 nucleotides line up with TRBD2. The CDR3 extends over 18 amino acids. Losses at the gene ends were 0 bases for V and 2 bases for J; bases not matched to a gene: 2. CDR1 and CDR2 from the germline V gene are SGDLS and YYNGEE. CDR3 residues: CASSVVGTSGGAYNEQFF. The DNA of the CDR3 is TGTGCCAGCAGCGTAGTAGGGACTAGCGGGGGGGCCTACAATGAGCAGTTCTTC.

Only one count was recorded for this clone. This chain links TRBV6-6 with TRBJ2-2; a possible D gene is TRBD2 (6 bases). This CDR3 is built from 15 residues. Trimming took off 4 bases at V and 1 base at J, with 10 bases between the two ends. Germline values: CDR1 MNHNY, CDR2 SVGAGI (reference sequence). This CDR3 is CASSFRTMNTGELFF. In DNA, the CDR3 is TGTGCCAGCAGTTTCCGGACTATGAACACCGGGGAGCTGTTTTTT.

In its sample, this clone was seen once. The CDR3 DNA follows: TGTGCCAGCGGCCCCGGGACAGGGGCCTACGAGCAGTACTTC. This sequence encodes CASGPGTGAYEQYF. J is TRBJ2-7 and V is TRBV6-5; TRBD1 matches at 10 bases. Germline CDR1 and CDR2: MNHEY and SVGAGI. J gave up 2 bases and V 8 bases, and 6 bases lay outside the gene matches. The CDR3 is 14 amino acids.

The chain combines TRBV28 with TRBJ1-4; no firm D call. CDR3 size: 14 residues. Trimming pared 5 bases from V and 5 bases from J, leaving 12 bases between. Germline assignment: CDR1 MDHEN and CDR2 SYDVKM. CDR3 nucleotides: TGTGCCAGCAGTACGGCGAGGGAGAATGAAAAACTGTTTTTT. Protein product: CASSTARENEKLFF.

CDR3 region: CASSSRAPGGVEQYF. The DNA of the CDR3 is TGTGCCAGCAGTTCCCGGGCGCCGGGCGGGGTCGAGCAGTACTTC. The chain combines TRBV28 with TRBJ2-7, with D possibly matching TRBD2 (6 bases). V was trimmed by 4 bases and J by 6 bases, leaving 19 bases between them. This CDR3 region has 15 residues. Germline CDR1 reads MDHEN; CDR2 reads SYDVKM.

DNA of the CDR3: TGTGCCAGCAGCTTAGATTTGTCGGTCCCAAATCTGTCACAGTTCTTC. This translates into CASSLDLSVPNLSQFF. The V call is TRBV11-2, the J call TRBJ2-1; D gene unclear. The CDR3 runs 16 residues. Germline CDR1 and CDR2: SGHAT and FQNNGV. Trimming pared 0 bases from V and 13 bases from J, leaving 22 bases between.

V gene TRBV24-1 combines with J gene TRBJ2-1, with TRBD1 matching over 7 bases. Germline values: CDR1 KGHDR, CDR2 SFDVKD. The junction had 6 bases not matched to a gene; V was cut back by 2 bases and J by 9 bases. The CDR3 is 14 residues long. The CDR3 reads CATSDYRGAGEQFF. CDR3 bases: TGTGCCACCAGTGATTACAGGGGCGCGGGTGAGCAGTTCTTC.

J is TRBJ1-5 and V is TRBV27, with TRBD1 identical over 7 bases. The V gene end was trimmed by 7 bases and the J gene end by 6 bases; junction bases not matched to a gene: 3. Germline lookup yields CDR1 MNHEY and CDR2 SMNVEV (reference sequence). The CDR3 runs 12 residues. Here the CDR3 DNA reads TGTGCCAGCAAGACAGGGACTCAGCCCCAGCATTTT. The encoded protein is CASKTGTQPQHF.

This chain connects TRBV3-1 (or the pseudogene TRBV3-2) to TRBJ2-7, with TRBD2 identical over 8 bases. CDR3 length: 17 residues. After removal of 5 bases from V and 3 bases from J, the junction contained 15 bases not matched to a gene. Germline-derived CDR1 and CDR2 are LGHDT and YNNKEL (reference sequence). CDR3: CASSKLYGGASGYEQYF. Here the CDR3 DNA reads TGTGCCAGCAGCAAACTTTACGGGGGGGCGAGCGGCTACGAGCAGTACTTC.

This chain links TRBV14 with TRBJ2-3; perhaps TRBD2 as D (5 bases). Trimming cost V 4 bases and J 2 bases, with 13 bases left between them. This CDR3 spans 15 amino acids. Germline V CDR1 and CDR2: SGHDN, FVKESK. The CDR3 bases are TGTGCCAGCAGCCTACGTGCCGGGAACACAGATACGCAGTATTTT. Translating gives CASSLRAGNTDTQYF.

V gene TRBV19 combines with J gene TRBJ2-2; maybe TRBD2 (6 bases). V gave up 4 bases and J gave up 1 base, with 19 bases separating them. CDR1 and CDR2 (germline): LNHDA, SQIVND (reference sequence). The CDR3 is 18 residues long. In nucleotides, the CDR3 is TGTGCCAGTAGTAACCCCAGGGCCCGGGGACTGAACACCGGGGAGCTGTTTTTT. Amino acids: CASSNPRARGLNTGELFF.

The CDR3 nucleotides are TGTGCCAGCAGCCCGGCGGGGAGCTCCTATAATTCACCCCTCCACTTT. This gives the protein CASSPAGSSYNSPLHF. The chain is built from TRBV5-4 and TRBJ1-6; no definite D call. V shed 4 bases and J shed 0 bases, with 11 bases lying between them. Germline CDR1 reads SGHNT; CDR2 reads YYREEE (reference sequence). The CDR3 sequence is 16 residues long. Filled out from reference TRBV5-4 and TRBJ1-6, the complete variable domain reads ETGVTQSPTHLIKTRGQQVTLRCSSQSGHNTVSWYQQALGQGPQFIFQYYREEENGRGNFPPRFSGLQFPNYSSELNVNALELDDSALYLCASSPAGSSYNSPLHFGNGTRLTVT.

J is TRBJ2-5 and V is TRBV5-1; TRBD1 is a possible D gene (5 bases). The V gene's germline CDR1 is SGHRS and CDR2 YFSETQ. The CDR3 totals 14 residues. The germline V and J ends were trimmed by 4 bases and 1 base, with 11 bases remaining between them. The CDR3 loop reads CASSRRGSQETQYF. The CDR3 DNA reads as TGCGCCAGCAGCAGAAGGGGTTCCCAAGAGACCCAGTACTTC.